The rows below give T cell receptor beta chains drawn from one sample of a study of blood T cell repertoires in COVID-19. TCRdb's copy holds only in-frame clones and misses some; the assay was immunoSEQ multiplex PCR. The sample yields about 200,000 clones, approximately 84% seen once. The sample comprised peripheral blood. These receptors all stem from a woman aged 50 to 60 with active or convalescent COVID-19. Each CDR3 is given with its conserved first and last residue. Fields, in order: V gene, clone size, J gene, D gene, CDR3 DNA, CDR3 protein. The D gene is left open where the match is weak. The size of a clone is reported for some rows only, either as once, few or many, or as a class for expanded clones.

TRBV11-2,.,TRBJ2-4,.,TGTGCCAGCATGGGGCAGCCGGGAGCCAAAAACATTCAGTACTTC,CASMGQPGAKNIQYF
TRBV5-1,.,TRBJ2-3,.,TGCGCCAGCAGCTTGGCCCCACTAGTCACAGATACGCAGTATTTT,CASSLAPLVTDTQYF
TRBV27,.,TRBJ1-4,TRBD1,TGTGCCAGCAGTTTCCAGGGGGCGAAACTGTTTTTT,CASSFQGAKLFF
TRBV5-1,.,TRBJ2-7,.,TGCGCCAGCACGGGGAACCCGCCGACCTACGAGCAGTACTTC,CASTGNPPTYEQYF
TRBV24-1,.,TRBJ2-6,.,TGTGCCACCAGTGAGTTGACTGGCTCTGGGGCCAACGTCCTGACTTTC,CATSELTGSGANVLTF
TRBV10-2,.,TRBJ2-3,TRBD2,TGCGCCAGCAGACCTACGCGGGGACTAGCGGGAGAACGGGACACAGATACGCAGTATTTT,CASRPTRGLAGERDTDTQYF
TRBV6-5,.,TRBJ2-7,.,TGTGCCAGCAGTCTACAGACAGGATCCTTTGACGAGCAGTACTTC,CASSLQTGSFDEQYF
TRBV19,.,TRBJ2-5,.,TGTGCCAGTAGCCCAATGGGGGCTGGGGGAGAGACCCAGTACTTC,CASSPMGAGGETQYF
TRBV28,.,TRBJ2-4,TRBD1,TGTGCCAGCAGTTTTTGGACAGGGGGGTCCAAAAACATTCAGTACTTC,CASSFWTGGSKNIQYF
TRBV11-2,.,TRBJ2-2,.,TGTGCCAGCAGCTTAGCGGGTTCGGGGGGGGAGCTGTTTTTT,CASSLAGSGGELFF
TRBV10-3,few,TRBJ1-3,.,TGTGCCATCATGGCTTCCTCGGGGGGCATCATATATTTT,CAIMASSGGIIYF
TRBV3-1/TRBV3-2,.,TRBJ1-6,.,TGTGCCAGCAGCCAAGATTCGGGGTCGCAGGCTTCACCCCTCCACTTT,CASSQDSGSQASPLHF
TRBV7-9,.,TRBJ1-1,.,TGTGCCAGCAGCTTAGATAGCGTTTTCACTGAAGCTTTCTTT,CASSLDSVFTEAFF
TRBV12-3/TRBV12-4,.,TRBJ1-2,.,TGTGCCAGCAGTACCCAGACAGGAAAGGGCTACACCTTC,CASSTQTGKGYTF
TRBV25-1,.,TRBJ2-4,TRBD2,TGTGCCAGCAGGCGGGGGGCGGAAAACATTCAGTACTTC,CASRRGAENIQYF
TRBV7-3,.,TRBJ2-1,TRBD2,TGTGCCAGCAGCTTAATAGCGGGAGGGAGGTCTCTCAATGAGCAGTTCTTC,CASSLIAGGRSLNEQFF
TRBV6-2/TRBV6-3,.,TRBJ2-3,.,TGTGCCAGCAGTTACAGGACTAGCACAGATACGCAGTATTTT,CASSYRTSTDTQYF
TRBV24-1,.,TRBJ2-1,.,TGTGCCACCAGTGTTTCTCTGAATGAGCAGTTCTTC,CATSVSLNEQFF
TRBV2,.,TRBJ1-6,.,TGTGCCAGCAGTGTCGGTAGTTCACCCCTCCACTTT,CASSVGSSPLHF
TRBV29-1,.,TRBJ1-4,TRBD1,TGCAGCGTTGCTCCGGGACAGGGGCCTCAAAAACTGTTTTTT,CSVAPGQGPQKLFF